This paragraph covers one T cell receptor (beta chain) sequence. Using immunoSEQ multiplex PCR, the repertoire was profiled, and TCRdb retains in-frame clones only, with some absent. The sample has over 250,000 clones, roughly 89% seen once. The CDR3 is 14 amino acids. The V gene lost 5 bases and the J gene lost 3 bases, with 14 bases spanning the gap. Germline loops: CDR1 SNHLY, CDR2 FYNNEI. This entry comes from a study of blood T cell repertoires in COVID-19. The sequence derives from a man between 45 and 60 years old with acute or convalescent COVID-19. Input material: peripheral blood. The V and J genes are TRBV2 and TRBJ2-7; a possible D gene is TRBD2 (6 bases). The CDR3, as DNA: TGTGCCAGCAGTAACGAGAAGGGAGGCTACGAGCAGTACTTC. Translation gives CASSNEKGGYEQYF.